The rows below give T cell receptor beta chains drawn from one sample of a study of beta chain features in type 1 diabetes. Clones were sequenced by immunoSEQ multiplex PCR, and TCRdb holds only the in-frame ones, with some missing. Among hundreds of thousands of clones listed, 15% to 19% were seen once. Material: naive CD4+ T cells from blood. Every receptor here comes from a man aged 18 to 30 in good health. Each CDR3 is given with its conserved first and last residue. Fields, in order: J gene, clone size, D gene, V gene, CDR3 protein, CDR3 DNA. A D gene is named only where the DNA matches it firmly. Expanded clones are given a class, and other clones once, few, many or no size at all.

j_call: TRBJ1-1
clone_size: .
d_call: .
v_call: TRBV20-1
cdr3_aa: CSARKVTEAFF
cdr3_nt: TGCAGTGCTAGAAAGGTCACTGAAGCTTTCTTT

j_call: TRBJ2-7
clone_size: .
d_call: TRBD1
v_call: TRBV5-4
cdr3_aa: CASSPTGTGFSYEQYF
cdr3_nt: TGTGCCAGCAGCCCGACCGGGACAGGGTTCTCCTACGAGCAGTACTTC

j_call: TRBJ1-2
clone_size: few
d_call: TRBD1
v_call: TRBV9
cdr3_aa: CASSPRGDRVSYGYTF
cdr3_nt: TGTGCCAGCAGCCCCCGCGGGGACAGGGTATCTTATGGCTACACCTTC

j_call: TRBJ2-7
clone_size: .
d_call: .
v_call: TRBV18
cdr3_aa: CASSSTHSNYEQYF
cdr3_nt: TGTGCCAGCTCATCCACTCACTCAAACTACGAGCAGTACTTC

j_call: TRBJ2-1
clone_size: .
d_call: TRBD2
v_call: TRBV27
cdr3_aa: CASSSPGLVDNEQFF
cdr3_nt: TGTGCCAGCAGTTCTCCCGGACTAGTAGACAATGAGCAGTTCTTC

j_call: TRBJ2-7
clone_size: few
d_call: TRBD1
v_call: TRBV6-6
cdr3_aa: CASSPDRAYEQYF
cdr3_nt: TGTGCCAGCAGCCCTGACAGGGCTTACGAGCAGTACTTC

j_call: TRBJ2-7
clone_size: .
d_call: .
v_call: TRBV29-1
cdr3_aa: CSVGRGYGYEQYF
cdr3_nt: TGCAGCGTGGGACGGGGATACGGCTACGAGCAGTACTTC

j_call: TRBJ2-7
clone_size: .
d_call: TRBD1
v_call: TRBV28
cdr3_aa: CASSLAGTGQYF
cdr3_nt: TGTGCCAGCAGTTTGGCGGGGACAGGGCAGTACTTC

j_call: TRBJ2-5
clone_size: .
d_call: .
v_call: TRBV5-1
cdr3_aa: CASSLGRGSEQETQYF
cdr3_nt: TGCGCCAGCAGCTTGGGTCGGGGCTCCGAACAAGAGACCCAGTACTTC

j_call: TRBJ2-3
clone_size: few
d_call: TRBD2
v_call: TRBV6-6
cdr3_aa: CASSTPGGADTQYF
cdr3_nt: TGTGCCAGCAGCACTCCGGGGGGGGCAGATACGCAGTATTTT

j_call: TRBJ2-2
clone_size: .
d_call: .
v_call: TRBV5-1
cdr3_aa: CASSLGAGLTGELFF
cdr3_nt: TGCGCCAGCAGCTTGGGAGCAGGTCTCACCGGGGAGCTGTTTTTT

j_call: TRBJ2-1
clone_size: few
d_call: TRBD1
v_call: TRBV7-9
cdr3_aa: CASGPTKGQEYNEQFF
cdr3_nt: TGTGCCAGCGGCCCAACCAAGGGACAGGAGTACAATGAGCAGTTCTTC

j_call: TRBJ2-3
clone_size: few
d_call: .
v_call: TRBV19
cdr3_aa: CASSIGPTRADTQYF
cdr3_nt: TGTGCCAGTAGTATCGGACCAACCAGGGCAGATACGCAGTATTTT

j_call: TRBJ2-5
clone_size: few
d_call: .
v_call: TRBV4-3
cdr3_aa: CASSQDWRGKHQETQYF
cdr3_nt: TGCGCCAGCAGCCAAGATTGGAGGGGAAAACACCAAGAGACCCAGTACTTC

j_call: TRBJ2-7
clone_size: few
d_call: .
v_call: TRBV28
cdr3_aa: CASSPDLIYEQYF
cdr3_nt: TGTGCCAGCAGCCCGGACTTAATCTACGAGCAGTACTTC

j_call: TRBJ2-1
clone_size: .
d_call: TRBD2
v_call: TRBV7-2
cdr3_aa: CASSTLAGGPGEQFF
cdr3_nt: TGTGCCAGCAGCACTCTAGCGGGGGGGCCCGGTGAGCAGTTCTTC

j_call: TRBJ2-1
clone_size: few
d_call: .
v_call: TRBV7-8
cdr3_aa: CASSLTRPGGNEQFF
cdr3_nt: TGTGCCAGCAGCTTAACTCGCCCCGGAGGCAATGAGCAGTTCTTC

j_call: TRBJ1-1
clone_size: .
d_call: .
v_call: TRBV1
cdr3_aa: CTSSQDRAGARVGTEAFF
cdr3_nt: TGCACCAGCAGCCAAGATCGGGCAGGGGCGAGAGTTGGCACTGAAGCTTTCTTT

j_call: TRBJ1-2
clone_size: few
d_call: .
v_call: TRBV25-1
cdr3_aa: CASKLGLGLGYTF
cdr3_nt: TGTGCCAGCAAGCTGGGGTTGGGGTTAGGCTACACCTTC

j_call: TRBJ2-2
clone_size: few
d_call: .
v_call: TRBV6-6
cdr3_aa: CASSYPGGGGTGELFF
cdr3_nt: TGTGCCAGCAGTTACCCAGGGGGAGGGGGTACCGGGGAGCTGTTTTTT

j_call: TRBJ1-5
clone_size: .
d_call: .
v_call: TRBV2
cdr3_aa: CASSLDQPQHF
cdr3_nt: TGTGCCAGCAGCCTAGATCAGCCCCAGCATTTT

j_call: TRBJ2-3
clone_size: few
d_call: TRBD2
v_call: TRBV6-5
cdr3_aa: CASSSGLGTSSYF
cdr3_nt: TGTGCCAGCAGTTCCGGGCTGGGGACTAGTTCGTATTTT

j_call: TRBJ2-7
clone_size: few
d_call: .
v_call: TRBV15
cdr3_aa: CATSGTGNEQYF
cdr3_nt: TGTGCCACCAGCGGCACAGGGAACGAGCAGTACTTC

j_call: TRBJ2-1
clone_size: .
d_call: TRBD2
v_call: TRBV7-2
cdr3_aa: CASSLAALAGLNEQFF
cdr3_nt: TGTGCCAGCAGCTTAGCGGCACTAGCGGGACTAAATGAGCAGTTCTTC

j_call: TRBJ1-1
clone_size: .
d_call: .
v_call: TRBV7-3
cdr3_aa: CASSASGLGHTEAFF
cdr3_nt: TGTGCCAGCAGCGCCTCGGGGCTGGGGCACACTGAAGCTTTCTTT

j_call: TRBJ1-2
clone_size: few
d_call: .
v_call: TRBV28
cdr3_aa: CAHGLINYGYTF
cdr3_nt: TGTGCCCACGGGCTAATTAACTATGGCTACACCTTC

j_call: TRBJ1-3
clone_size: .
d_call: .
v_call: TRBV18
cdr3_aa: CASSPGIGTVTIYF
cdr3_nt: TGTGCCAGCTCACCAGGCATTGGGACCGTCACCATATATTTT

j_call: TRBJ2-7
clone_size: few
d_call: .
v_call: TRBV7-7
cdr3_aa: CASSLTSSYEQYF
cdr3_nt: TGTGCTAGCAGCCTCACTAGCTCCTACGAGCAGTACTTC

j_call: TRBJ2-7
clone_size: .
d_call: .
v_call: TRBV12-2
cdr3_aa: CASRQRDRAGYEQYF
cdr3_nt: TGTGCAAGTCGCCAGAGGGACAGGGCGGGTTACGAGCAGTACTTC

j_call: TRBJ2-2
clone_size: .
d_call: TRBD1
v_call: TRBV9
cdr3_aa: CASSVGGGFPGELFF
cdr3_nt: TGCGCCAGCAGCGTAGGGGGCGGGTTCCCCGGGGAGCTGTTTTTT

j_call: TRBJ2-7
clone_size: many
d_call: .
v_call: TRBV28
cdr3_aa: CASSSSYEQYF
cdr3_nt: TGTGCCAGCAGTTCCTCCTACGAGCAGTACTTC

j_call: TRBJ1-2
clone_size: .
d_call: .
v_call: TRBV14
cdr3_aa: CASSQELNYGYTF
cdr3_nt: TGTGCCAGCAGCCAAGAACTTAACTATGGCTACACCTTC

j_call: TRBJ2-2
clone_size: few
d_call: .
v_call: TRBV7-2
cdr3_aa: CASSARQGGELFF
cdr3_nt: TGTGCCAGCAGCGCCCGCCAGGGCGGGGAGCTGTTTTTT

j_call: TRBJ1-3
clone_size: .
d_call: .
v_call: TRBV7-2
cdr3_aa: CASSFGRNTIYF
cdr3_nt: TGTGCCAGCAGCTTTGGACGAAACACCATATATTTT

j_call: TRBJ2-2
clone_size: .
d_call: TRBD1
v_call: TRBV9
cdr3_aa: CASSVSGTGADTGELFF
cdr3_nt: TGTGCCAGCAGCGTTTCCGGGACAGGGGCCGACACCGGGGAGCTGTTTTTT

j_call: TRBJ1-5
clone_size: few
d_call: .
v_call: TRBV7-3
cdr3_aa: CASSLDGGQPQHF
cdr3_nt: TGTGCCAGCAGCTTGGATGGCGGCCAGCCCCAGCATTTT

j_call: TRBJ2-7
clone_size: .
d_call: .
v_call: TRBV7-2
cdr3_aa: CASSQLQVASYEQYF
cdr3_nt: TGTGCCAGCAGCCAGCTGCAGGTGGCCTCCTACGAGCAGTACTTC

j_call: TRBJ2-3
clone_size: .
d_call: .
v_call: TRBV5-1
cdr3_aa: CASRDRTDTQYF
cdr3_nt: TGCGCCAGCAGGGACCGCACAGATACGCAGTATTTT

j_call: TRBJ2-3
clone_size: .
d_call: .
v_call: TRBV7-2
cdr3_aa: CASSFPFKEVAQYF
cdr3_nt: TGTGCCAGCAGCTTCCCCTTCAAAGAGGTTGCGCAGTATTTT

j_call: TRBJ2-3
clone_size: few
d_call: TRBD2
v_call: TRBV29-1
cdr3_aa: CSVDLASGGAFADTQYF
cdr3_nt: TGCAGCGTTGACTTGGCTAGCGGGGGGGCTTTCGCAGATACGCAGTATTTT

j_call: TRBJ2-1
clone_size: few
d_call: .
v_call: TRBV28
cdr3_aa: CASKQTPNEQFF
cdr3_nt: TGTGCCAGCAAGCAGACTCCCAATGAGCAGTTCTTC